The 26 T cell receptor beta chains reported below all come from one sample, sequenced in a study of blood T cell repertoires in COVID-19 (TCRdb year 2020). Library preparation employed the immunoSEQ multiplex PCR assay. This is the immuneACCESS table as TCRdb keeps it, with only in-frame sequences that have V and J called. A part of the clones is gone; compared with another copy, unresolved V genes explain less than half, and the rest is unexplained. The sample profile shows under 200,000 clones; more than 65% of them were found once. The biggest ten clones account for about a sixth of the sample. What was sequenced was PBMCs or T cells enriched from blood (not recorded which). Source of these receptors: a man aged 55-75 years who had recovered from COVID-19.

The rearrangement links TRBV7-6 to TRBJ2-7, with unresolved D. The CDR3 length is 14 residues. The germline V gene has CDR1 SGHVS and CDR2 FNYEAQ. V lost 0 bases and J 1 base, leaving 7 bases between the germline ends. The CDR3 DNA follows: TGTGCCAGCAGCTTAGCTGAGACATCCTACGAGCAGTACTTC. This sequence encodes CASSLAETSYEQYF.

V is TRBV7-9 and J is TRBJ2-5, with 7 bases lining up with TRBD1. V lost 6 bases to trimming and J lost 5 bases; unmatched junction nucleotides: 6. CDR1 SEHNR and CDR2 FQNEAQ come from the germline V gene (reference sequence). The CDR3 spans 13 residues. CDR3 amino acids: CASSFDRVETQYF. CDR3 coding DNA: TGTGCCAGCAGTTTTGACAGGGTGGAGACCCAGTACTTC. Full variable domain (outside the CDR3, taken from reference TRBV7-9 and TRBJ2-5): DTGVSQNPRHKITKRGQNVTFRCDPISEHNRLYWYRQTLGQGPEFLTYFQNEAQLEKSRLLSDRFSAERPKGSFSTLEIQRTEQGDSAMYLCASSFDRVETQYFGPGTRLLVL.

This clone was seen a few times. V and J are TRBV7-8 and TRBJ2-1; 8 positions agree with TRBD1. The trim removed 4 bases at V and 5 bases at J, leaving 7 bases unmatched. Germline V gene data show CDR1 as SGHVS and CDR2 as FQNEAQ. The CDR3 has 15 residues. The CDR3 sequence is CASSSQGDGDNEQFF. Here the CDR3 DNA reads TGTGCCAGCAGCTCACAGGGGGACGGGGACAATGAGCAGTTCTTC.

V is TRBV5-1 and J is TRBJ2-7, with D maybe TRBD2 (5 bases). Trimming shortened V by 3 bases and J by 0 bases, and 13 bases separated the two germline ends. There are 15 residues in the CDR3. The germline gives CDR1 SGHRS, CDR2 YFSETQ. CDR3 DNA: TGCGCCAGCAGCTCCTCTCCGGGGTCCTCCTACGAGCAGTACTTC. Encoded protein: CASSSSPGSSYEQYF. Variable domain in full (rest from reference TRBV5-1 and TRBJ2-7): KAGVTQTPRYLIKTRGQQVTLSCSPISGHRSVSWYQQTPGQGLQFLFEYFSETQRNKGNFPGRFSGRQFSNSRSEMNVSTLELGDSALYLCASSSSPGSSYEQYFGPGTRLTVT.

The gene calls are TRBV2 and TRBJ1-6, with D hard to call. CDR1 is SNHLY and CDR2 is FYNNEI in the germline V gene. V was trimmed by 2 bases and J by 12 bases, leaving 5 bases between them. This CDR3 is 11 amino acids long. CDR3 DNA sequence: TGTGCCAGCAGTGAACGGGAACCCCTCCACTTT. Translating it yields CASSEREPLHF.

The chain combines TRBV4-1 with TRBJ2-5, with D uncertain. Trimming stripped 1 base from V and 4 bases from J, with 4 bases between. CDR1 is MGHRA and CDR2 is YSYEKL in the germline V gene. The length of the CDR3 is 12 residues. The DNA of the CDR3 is TGCGCCAGCAGCCAAGTATTAGAGACCCAGTACTTC. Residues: CASSQVLETQYF.

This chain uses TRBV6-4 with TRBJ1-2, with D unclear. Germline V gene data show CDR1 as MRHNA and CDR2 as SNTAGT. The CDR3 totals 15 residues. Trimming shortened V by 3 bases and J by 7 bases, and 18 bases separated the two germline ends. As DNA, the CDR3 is TGTGCCAGCAGTGATTACCTAACGGGGATTTCTGGCTACACCTTC. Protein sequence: CASSDYLTGISGYTF.

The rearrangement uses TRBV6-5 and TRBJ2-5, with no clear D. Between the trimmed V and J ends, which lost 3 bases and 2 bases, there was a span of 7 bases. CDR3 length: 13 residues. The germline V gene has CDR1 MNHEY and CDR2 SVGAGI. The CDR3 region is CASSYNIQETQYF. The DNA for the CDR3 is TGTGCCAGCAGTTATAACATTCAAGAGACCCAGTACTTC.

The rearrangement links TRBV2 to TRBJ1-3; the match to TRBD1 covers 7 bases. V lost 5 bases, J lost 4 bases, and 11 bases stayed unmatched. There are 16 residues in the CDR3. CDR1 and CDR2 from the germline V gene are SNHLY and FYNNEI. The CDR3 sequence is CASSPPTGSFGNTIYF. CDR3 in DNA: TGTGCCAGCAGTCCACCGACAGGGTCCTTCGGAAACACCATATATTTT.

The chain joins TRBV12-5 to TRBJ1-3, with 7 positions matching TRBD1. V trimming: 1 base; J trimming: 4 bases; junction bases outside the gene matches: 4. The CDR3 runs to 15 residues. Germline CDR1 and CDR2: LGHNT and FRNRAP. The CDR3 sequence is CASGLDGQAGNTIYF. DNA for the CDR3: TGTGCTAGTGGTTTGGACGGACAGGCCGGAAACACCATATATTTT.

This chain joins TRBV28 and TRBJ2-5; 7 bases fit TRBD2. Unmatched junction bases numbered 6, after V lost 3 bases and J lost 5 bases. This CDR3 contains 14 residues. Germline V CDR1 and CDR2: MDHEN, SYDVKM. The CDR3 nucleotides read TGTGCCAGCAGTTTCCTAGCGGAGAGGGAGACCCAGTACTTC. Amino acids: CASSFLAERETQYF.

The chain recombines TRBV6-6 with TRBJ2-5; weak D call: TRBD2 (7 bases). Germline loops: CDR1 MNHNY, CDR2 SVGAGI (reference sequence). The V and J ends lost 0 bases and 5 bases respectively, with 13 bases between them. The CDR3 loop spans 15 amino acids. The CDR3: CASSYSSGGVETQYF. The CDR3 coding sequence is TGTGCCAGCAGTTACTCGTCGGGGGGCGTTGAGACCCAGTACTTC.

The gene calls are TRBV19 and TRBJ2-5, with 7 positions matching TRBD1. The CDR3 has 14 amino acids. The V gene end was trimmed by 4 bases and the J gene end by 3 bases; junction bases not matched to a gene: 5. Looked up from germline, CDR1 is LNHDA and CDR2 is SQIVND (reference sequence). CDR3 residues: CASSTGTAKETQYF. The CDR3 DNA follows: TGTGCCAGTAGTACCGGGACAGCGAAAGAGACCCAGTACTTC.

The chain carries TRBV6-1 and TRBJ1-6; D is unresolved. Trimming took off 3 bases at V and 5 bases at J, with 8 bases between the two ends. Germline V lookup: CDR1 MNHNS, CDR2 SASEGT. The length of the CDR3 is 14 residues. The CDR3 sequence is CASSEGLNNSPLHF. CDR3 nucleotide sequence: TGTGCCAGCAGTGAGGGCTTGAATAATTCACCCCTCCACTTT.

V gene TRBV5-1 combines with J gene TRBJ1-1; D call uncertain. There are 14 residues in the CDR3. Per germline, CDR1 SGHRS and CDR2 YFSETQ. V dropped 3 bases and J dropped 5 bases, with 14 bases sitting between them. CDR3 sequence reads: CASSSLVGRTEAFF. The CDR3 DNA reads TGCGCCAGCAGCTCCCTGGTAGGGAGGACTGAAGCTTTCTTT.

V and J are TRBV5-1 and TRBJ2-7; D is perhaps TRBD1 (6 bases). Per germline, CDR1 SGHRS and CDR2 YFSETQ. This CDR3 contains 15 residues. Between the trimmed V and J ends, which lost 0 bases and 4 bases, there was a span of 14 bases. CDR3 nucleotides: TGCGCCAGCAGCTTGGGACAGGTCTCGCTGTACGAGCAGTACTTC. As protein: CASSLGQVSLYEQYF.

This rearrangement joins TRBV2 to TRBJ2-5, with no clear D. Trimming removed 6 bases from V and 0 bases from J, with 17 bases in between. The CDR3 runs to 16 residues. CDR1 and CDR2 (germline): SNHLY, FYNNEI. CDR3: CASSDFRVPNQETQYF. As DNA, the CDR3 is TGTGCCAGCAGCGACTTCCGGGTTCCCAACCAAGAGACCCAGTACTTC.

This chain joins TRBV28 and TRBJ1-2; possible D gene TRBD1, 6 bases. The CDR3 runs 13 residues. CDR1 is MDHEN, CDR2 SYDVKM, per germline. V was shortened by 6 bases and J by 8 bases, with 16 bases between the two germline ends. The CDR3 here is CASRFTGPKGYTF. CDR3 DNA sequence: TGTGCCAGCAGATTCACAGGGCCTAAAGGCTACACCTTC.

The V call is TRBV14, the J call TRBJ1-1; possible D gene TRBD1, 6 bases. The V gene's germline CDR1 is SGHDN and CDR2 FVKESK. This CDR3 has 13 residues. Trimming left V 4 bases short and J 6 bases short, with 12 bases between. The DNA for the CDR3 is TGTGCCAGCAGCCCGGCAGGGGATCCTGAAGCTTTCTTT. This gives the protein CASSPAGDPEAFF.

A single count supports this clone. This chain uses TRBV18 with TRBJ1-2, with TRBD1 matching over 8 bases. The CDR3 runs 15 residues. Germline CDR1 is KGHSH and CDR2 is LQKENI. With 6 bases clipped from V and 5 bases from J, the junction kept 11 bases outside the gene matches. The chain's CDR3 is CASSPGTGLGYGYTF. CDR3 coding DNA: TGTGCCAGCTCCCCAGGGACAGGATTGGGGTATGGCTACACCTTC. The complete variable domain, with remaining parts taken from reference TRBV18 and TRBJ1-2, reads NAGVMQNPRHLVRRRGQEARLRCSPMKGHSHVYWYRQLPEEGLKFMVYLQKENIIDESGMPKERFSAEFPKEGPSILRIQQVVRGDSAAYFCASSPGTGLGYGYTFGSGTRLTVV.

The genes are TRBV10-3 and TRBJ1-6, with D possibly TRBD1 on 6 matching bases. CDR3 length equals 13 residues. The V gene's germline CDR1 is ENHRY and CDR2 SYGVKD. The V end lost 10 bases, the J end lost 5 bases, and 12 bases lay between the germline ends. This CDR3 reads CANRDNDNSPLHF. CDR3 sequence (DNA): TGTGCCAACCGGGACAATGATAATTCACCCCTCCACTTT.

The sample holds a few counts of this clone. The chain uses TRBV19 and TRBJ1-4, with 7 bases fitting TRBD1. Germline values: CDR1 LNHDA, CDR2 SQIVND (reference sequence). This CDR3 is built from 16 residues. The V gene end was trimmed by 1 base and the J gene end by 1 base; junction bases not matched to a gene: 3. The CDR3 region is CASSIVQGRTNEKLFF. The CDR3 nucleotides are TGTGCCAGTAGTATAGTACAGGGGCGAACTAATGAAAAACTGTTTTTT.

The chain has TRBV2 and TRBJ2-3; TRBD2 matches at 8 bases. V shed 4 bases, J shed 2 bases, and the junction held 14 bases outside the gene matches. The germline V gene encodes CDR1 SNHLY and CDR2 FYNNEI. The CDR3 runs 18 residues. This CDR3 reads CASSALGGLGEYTDTQYF. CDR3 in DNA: TGTGCCAGCAGTGCCCTGGGGGGACTAGGGGAATACACAGATACGCAGTATTTT. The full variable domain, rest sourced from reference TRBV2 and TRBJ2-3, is EPEVTQTPSHQVTQMGQEVILRCVPISNHLYFYWYRQILGQKVEFLVSFYNNEISEKSEIFDDQFSVERPDGSNFTLKIRSTKLEDSAMYFCASSALGGLGEYTDTQYFGPGTRLTVL.

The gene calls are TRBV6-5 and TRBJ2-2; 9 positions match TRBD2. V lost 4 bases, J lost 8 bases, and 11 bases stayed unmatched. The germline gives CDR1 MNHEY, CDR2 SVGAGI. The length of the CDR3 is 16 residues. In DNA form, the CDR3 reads TGTGCCAGCAGTTCGAGGACTAGCGCGAGTTTAGGGGAGCTGTTTTTT. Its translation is CASSSRTSASLGELFF.

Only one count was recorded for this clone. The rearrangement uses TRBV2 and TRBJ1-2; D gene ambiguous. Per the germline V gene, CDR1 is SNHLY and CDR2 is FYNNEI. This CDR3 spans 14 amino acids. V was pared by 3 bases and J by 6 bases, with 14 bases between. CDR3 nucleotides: TGTGCCAGCAGTGAGCAGTTGATCCCGCATGGCTACACCTTC. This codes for CASSEQLIPHGYTF. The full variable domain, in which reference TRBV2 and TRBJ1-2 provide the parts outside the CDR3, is EPEVTQTPSHQVTQMGQEVILRCVPISNHLYFYWYRQILGQKVEFLVSFYNNEISEKSEIFDDQFSVERPDGSNFTLKIRSTKLEDSAMYFCASSEQLIPHGYTFGSGTRLTVV.

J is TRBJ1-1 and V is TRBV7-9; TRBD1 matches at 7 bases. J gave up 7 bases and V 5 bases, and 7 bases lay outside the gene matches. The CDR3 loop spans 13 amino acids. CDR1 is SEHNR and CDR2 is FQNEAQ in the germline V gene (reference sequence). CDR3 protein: CASSAGQVDEAFF. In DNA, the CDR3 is TGTGCCAGCAGCGCCGGACAGGTTGATGAAGCTTTCTTT. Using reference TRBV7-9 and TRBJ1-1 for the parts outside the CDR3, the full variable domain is DTGVSQNPRHKITKRGQNVTFRCDPISEHNRLYWYRQTLGQGPEFLTYFQNEAQLEKSRLLSDRFSAERPKGSFSTLEIQRTEQGDSAMYLCASSAGQVDEAFFGQGTRLTVV.